This entry lists 24 T cell receptor beta chains sequenced from one sample in a study of PD-1 blockade in classical Hodgkin lymphoma. Profiled with immunoSEQ multiplex PCR; TCRdb holds only in-frame clones, not every one. Of 75,000 to 100,000 clones listed, 80% to 85% are singletons. Relapses following autologous stem cell transplantation were seen in all patients, with brentuximab vedotin exposure varying. Here the sequenced sample was peripheral blood mononuclear cells (PBMCs), taken at baseline. The receptors stem from a human donor with classical Hodgkin lymphoma.

A few counts support this clone. The V and J genes are TRBV10-3 and TRBJ2-2, with D unclear. Per germline, CDR1 ENHRY and CDR2 SYGVKD. The CDR3 is made up of 12 amino acids. V gave up 5 bases and J gave up 2 bases, with 3 bases separating them. CDR3 sequence: CAISRNTGELFF. The CDR3 bases are TGTGCCATCAGTCGAAACACCGGGGAGCTGTTTTTT.

The rearrangement joins TRBV5-1 to TRBJ2-6; no clear D gene. The CDR3 is made up of 17 amino acids. The ends were cut back, 2 bases at V and 0 bases at J, with 12 bases in the middle. Germline CDR1 and CDR2: SGHRS and YFSETQ. The DNA of the CDR3 is TGCGCCAGCAGCTTAAACCGAGTAGACTCTGGGGCCAACGTCCTGACTTTC. It yields the protein CASSLNRVDSGANVLTF.

This clone has only one observation. The chain has TRBV11-2 and TRBJ2-3; D is possibly TRBD1 or TRBD2 (7 bases each). The CDR3 covers 16 residues. The V gene's germline CDR1 is SGHAT and CDR2 FQNNGV. Trimming removed 4 bases from V and 0 bases from J, with 14 bases in between. DNA for the CDR3: TGTGCCAGCAGCTGGCCCCAGGGGGGGAGCACAGATACGCAGTATTTT. Its protein product is CASSWPQGGSTDTQYF.

This clone is labeled medium-sized. The CDR3 loop reads CASSGGSTSGTDTQYF. The DNA of the CDR3 is TGCGCCAGCAGCGGAGGTTCGACTAGCGGCACAGATACGCAGTATTTT. The chain links TRBV5-1 to TRBJ2-3; 8 bases are a match to TRBD2. The CDR3 contains 16 residues. Germline-derived CDR1 and CDR2 are SGHRS and YFSETQ. With V trimmed by 4 bases and J by 1 base, 8 bases remained unmatched. The variable domain in full, with the rest retrieved from reference TRBV5-1 and TRBJ2-3, is KAGVTQTPRYLIKTRGQQVTLSCSPISGHRSVSWYQQTPGQGLQFLFEYFSETQRNKGNFPGRFSGRQFSNSRSEMNVSTLELGDSALYLCASSGGSTSGTDTQYFGPGTRLTVL.

The chain uses TRBV16 and TRBJ1-5; D not resolved. Per germline, CDR1 KGHSY and CDR2 FQNENV. Trimming left V 2 bases short and J 0 bases short, with 2 bases between. This CDR3 has 13 amino acids. CDR3 sequence (DNA): TGTGCCAGCAGCCAAAGTAGCAATCAGCCCCAGCATTTT. Its translation is CASSQSSNQPQHF.

V and J are TRBV5-1 and TRBJ2-2; D possibly corresponds to TRBD2 (5 bases). This CDR3 is built from 15 residues. Germline CDR1 reads SGHRS; CDR2 reads YFSETQ. The V end lost 4 bases, the J end lost 6 bases, and 16 bases lay between the germline ends. DNA of the CDR3: TGCGCCAGCAGCCCTAACCCCACTAGTCCCGGGGAGCTGTTTTTT. Translation gives CASSPNPTSPGELFF.

This clone was seen just once. This sequence joins TRBV19 and TRBJ2-7; no clear D gene. V dropped 5 bases and J dropped 2 bases, with 19 bases sitting between them. Germline V gene sequence: CDR1 LNHDA, CDR2 SQIVND (reference sequence). The length of the CDR3 is 16 residues. CDR3 sequence: CASSPRVGRPPYEQYF. CDR3 in DNA: TGTGCCAGTAGTCCCCGTGTTGGCAGGCCGCCCTACGAGCAGTACTTC.

This rearrangement joins TRBV14 to TRBJ1-1; D not certain. This CDR3 is 12 amino acids long. Germline CDR1 is SGHDN and CDR2 is FVKESK. With 1 base removed from V and 1 base from J, the gap between germline ends came to 1 base. CDR3 sequence reads: CASSQGNTEAFF. CDR3 DNA: TGTGCCAGCAGCCAAGGGAACACTGAAGCTTTCTTT.

This chain joins TRBV28 and TRBJ1-3; D unclear. CDR1 and CDR2 from the germline V gene are MDHEN and SYDVKM. The CDR3 runs to 13 residues. Trimming stripped 7 bases from V and 0 bases from J, with 7 bases between. The CDR3 nucleotides read TGTGCCAGCACGCCGTTCTCTGGAAACACCATATATTTT. As protein: CASTPFSGNTIYF. Using reference TRBV28 and TRBJ1-3 for the parts outside the CDR3, the full variable domain is DVKVTQSSRYLVKRTGEKVFLECVQDMDHENMFWYRQDPGLGLRLIYFSYDVKMKEKGDIPEGYSVSREKKERFSLILESASTNQTSMYLCASTPFSGNTIYFGEGSWLTVV.

This chain uses TRBV29-1 with TRBJ1-1; the D gene is possibly TRBD1 (5 bases). Trimming pared 6 bases from V and 1 base from J, leaving 12 bases between. CDR3 length: 13 amino acids. Germline lookup yields CDR1 SQVTM and CDR2 ANQGSEA. The CDR3 protein is CSVHTRANTEAFF. The CDR3 DNA follows: TGCAGCGTGCACACCAGGGCGAACACTGAAGCTTTCTTT.

The V and J genes are TRBV29-1 and TRBJ2-1; the match to TRBD2 covers 14 bases. The CDR3 spans 15 residues. The germline gives CDR1 SQVTM, CDR2 ANQGSEA. V trimming: 7 bases; J trimming: 4 bases; junction bases outside the gene matches: 6. For the CDR3, the DNA is TGCAGCGGGCTGGGACTAGCGGGAGCTTACAATGAGCAGTTCTTC. It is translated as CSGLGLAGAYNEQFF.

A word on this clone: Other DNA sequences in the same sample also yield this CDR3. The genes are TRBV7-8 and TRBJ2-4, with 11 bases that match TRBD2. Germline assignment: CDR1 SGHVS and CDR2 FQNEAQ. There are 20 residues in the CDR3. V lost 5 bases, J lost 0 bases, and 15 bases stayed unmatched. The CDR3 coding sequence is TGTGCCAGCAGCCTGGGCTTAGCGGGAGGGAGAGGGGGAGCCAAAAACATTCAGTACTTC. Amino acids: CASSLGLAGGRGGAKNIQYF.

V is TRBV5-1 and J is TRBJ2-7; TRBD2 matches 9 bases. V dropped 5 bases and J dropped 2; count of bases not matched to a gene: 5. The CDR3 extends over 14 amino acids. Germline V gene data show CDR1 as SGHRS and CDR2 as YFSETQ. CDR3 nucleotides: TGCGCCAGCAGTGCGGCTAGCGGGACCTACGAGCAGTACTTC. It encodes CASSAASGTYEQYF.

The rearrangement joins TRBV5-1 to TRBJ2-7; 10 nucleotides align to TRBD2. The CDR3 is 16 residues long. The germline V gene has CDR1 SGHRS and CDR2 YFSETQ. Trimming cost V 7 bases and J 0 bases; bases outside gene matches: 10. The CDR3 sequence is CASSRTSGPSSYEQYF. The DNA of the CDR3 is TGCGCCAGCTCCCGGACTAGCGGCCCTAGCTCCTACGAGCAGTACTTC. Filled out from reference TRBV5-1 and TRBJ2-7, the complete variable domain reads KAGVTQTPRYLIKTRGQQVTLSCSPISGHRSVSWYQQTPGQGLQFLFEYFSETQRNKGNFPGRFSGRQFSNSRSEMNVSTLELGDSALYLCASSRTSGPSSYEQYFGPGTRLTVT.

This chain connects TRBV7-2 to TRBJ1-1; D remains ambiguous. V lost 3 bases to trimming and J lost 5 bases, with 10 bases between them. CDR1 is SGHTA, CDR2 FQGNSA, per germline. This CDR3 has 13 amino acids. The chain's CDR3 is CASSFPGGTEAFF. The CDR3 region has the DNA TGTGCCAGCAGCTTCCCAGGTGGTACTGAAGCTTTCTTT. Drawing the rest from reference TRBV7-2 and TRBJ1-1, the complete variable domain is GAGVSQSPSNKVTEKGKDVELRCDPISGHTALYWYRQSLGQGLEFLIYFQGNSAPDKSGLPSDRFSAERTGGSVSTLTIQRTQQEDSAVYLCASSFPGGTEAFFGQGTRLTVV.

The chain uses TRBV6-6 and TRBJ2-5; maybe TRBD2 (6 bases). CDR1 is MNHNY and CDR2 is SVGAGI in the germline V gene (reference sequence). Trimming took 10 bases from V and 5 from J, leaving 20 bases between them. The CDR3 loop spans 14 amino acids. The CDR3 DNA sequence: TGTGCCACTCATGGCGGGGCCCCCGCCGAGACCCAGTACTTC. Translation: CATHGGAPAETQYF.

V usage is TRBV13 and J usage is TRBJ2-1; D gene uncertain. This CDR3 contains 16 residues. V was pared by 2 bases and J by 8 bases, with 19 bases between. The germline CDR1 and CDR2 sequences are PRHDT and FYEKMQ (reference sequence). The CDR3 reads CASSLIDLVVRDEQFF. CDR3 DNA sequence: TGTGCCAGCAGCTTAATAGATCTGGTTGTTCGCGATGAGCAGTTCTTC.

V is TRBV6-5 and J is TRBJ2-5; D is tentatively TRBD1 or TRBD2 (5 bases each). Germline V lookup: CDR1 MNHEY, CDR2 SVGAGI. This CDR3 has 13 residues. V gave up 8 bases and J gave up 1 base, with 11 bases separating them. Here the CDR3 reads CASARGTQETQYF. In nucleotides, the CDR3 is TGTGCCAGCGCGCGAGGGACCCAAGAGACCCAGTACTTC.

The J gene is TRBJ2-7, the V gene TRBV27; a possible D gene is TRBD1 (6 bases). Deletions cut 4 bases from V and 0 bases from J, with 10 bases between. The CDR3 runs 14 residues. Germline lookup yields CDR1 MNHEY and CDR2 SMNVEV (reference sequence). CDR3 residues: CASSSTGPSYEQYF. For the CDR3, the DNA is TGTGCCAGCAGTTCGACAGGTCCCTCCTACGAGCAGTACTTC.

The chain joins TRBV5-6 to TRBJ1-3; 7 nucleotides agree with TRBD1. CDR1 and CDR2 from the germline V gene are SGHDT and YYEEEE. The J segment lost 0 bases and the V segment lost 4 bases, leaving 13 bases of the junction unmatched. CDR3 length: 18 amino acids. Here the CDR3 DNA reads TGTGCCAGCAGCCGGGTGGGGTCCAGGGGGTCCTCTGGAAACACCATATATTTT. It yields the protein CASSRVGSRGSSGNTIYF.

This clone is a singleton in its sample. The gene calls are TRBV5-1 and TRBJ2-7; 12 nucleotides match TRBD2. CDR1 and CDR2 from the germline V gene are SGHRS and YFSETQ. V trimming: 0 bases; J trimming: 1 base; junction bases outside the gene matches: 5. This CDR3 comprises 17 residues. In nucleotides, the CDR3 is TGCGCCAGCAGCTTGGTTGCTAGCGGGAGGGGATCCTACGAGCAGTACTTC. Protein product: CASSLVASGRGSYEQYF. The full variable domain, its missing parts supplied by reference TRBV5-1 and TRBJ2-7, is KAGVTQTPRYLIKTRGQQVTLSCSPISGHRSVSWYQQTPGQGLQFLFEYFSETQRNKGNFPGRFSGRQFSNSRSEMNVSTLELGDSALYLCASSLVASGRGSYEQYFGPGTRLTVT.

J is TRBJ2-5 and V is TRBV25-1; TRBD2 is a possible D gene (6 bases). Judging by the DNA end, TRBJ2-7 fits better; the J call may be wrong. The CDR3 contains 13 residues. Germline V gives CDR1 MGHDK, CDR2 SYGVNS. The CDR3 sequence is CATTRELPHEQYF. The CDR3 DNA reads as TGTGCCACCACCCGGGAGTTACCCCACGAGCAGTACTTC.

The rearrangement joins TRBV18 to TRBJ2-3, with 14 nucleotides matching TRBD2. The germline V gene encodes CDR1 KGHSH and CDR2 LQKENI. The V segment lost 3 bases and the J segment 11 bases; nucleotides outside the gene matches: 10. The CDR3 is made up of 16 amino acids. The CDR3 DNA follows: TGTGCCAGCTCACCCTGGACTAGCGGGAGGATGGGCGAGCAGTATTTT. Translation: CASSPWTSGRMGEQYF.

The CDR3 loop is CASSPILSQGADGYTF. In DNA form, the CDR3 reads TGTGCCAGCAGTCCCATATTATCCCAGGGGGCTGATGGCTACACCTTC. The V gene is TRBV28, the J gene TRBJ1-2; 8 positions match TRBD1. Germline V gene sequence: CDR1 MDHEN, CDR2 SYDVKM. The V and J ends lost 5 bases and 6 bases, in that order; junction bases with no gene match: 14. The CDR3 has 16 residues.